This TCR beta chain stems from a study of blood T cell repertoires in COVID-19. The CDR3 is 15 residues long. Germline V gene sequence: CDR1 SGHRS, CDR2 YFSETQ. Unmatched junction bases numbered 10, after V lost 5 bases and J lost 8 bases. Original analysis: Using reference gene primer amplification, nucleated cell counts were estimated. Assay: immunoSEQ multiplex PCR; the TCRdb copy retains only in-frame clones and omits some. The D gene and trimming were derived from the DNA, and the V and J assignments and clone size from that table. The top ten clones hold about a sixth of a sample with 150,000 to 200,000 clones, roughly 77% of them seen once.

The specimen was PBMCs or T cells enriched from blood (not recorded which). The sequence was obtained from a woman aged 50 to 60 with acute COVID-19. The genes are TRBV5-1 and TRBJ1-2; TRBD1 agrees at 12 bases. In nucleotides, the CDR3 is TGCGCCAGCAGTCGGGACAGGGGGCCGATTGGGGGCTACACCTTC. Protein sequence: CASSRDRGPIGGYTF.